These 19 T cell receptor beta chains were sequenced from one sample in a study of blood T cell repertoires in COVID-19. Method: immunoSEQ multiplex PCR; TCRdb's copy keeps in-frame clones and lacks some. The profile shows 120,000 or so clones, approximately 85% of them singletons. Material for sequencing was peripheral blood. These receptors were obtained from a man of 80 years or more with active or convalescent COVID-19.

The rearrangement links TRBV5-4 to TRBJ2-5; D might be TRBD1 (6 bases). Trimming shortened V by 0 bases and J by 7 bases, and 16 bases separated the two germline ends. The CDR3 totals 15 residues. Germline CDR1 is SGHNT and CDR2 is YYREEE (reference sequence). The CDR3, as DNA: TGTGCCAGCAGCTTGGCGCTGGGCAGGGGTGGGACCCAGTACTTC. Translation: CASSLALGRGGTQYF.

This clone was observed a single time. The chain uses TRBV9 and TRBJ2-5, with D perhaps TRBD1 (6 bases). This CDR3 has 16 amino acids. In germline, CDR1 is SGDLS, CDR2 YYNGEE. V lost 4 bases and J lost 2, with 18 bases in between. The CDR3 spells CASSQGLSQGQETQYF. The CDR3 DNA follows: TGTGCCAGCAGCCAAGGACTCTCACAGGGACAAGAGACCCAGTACTTC.

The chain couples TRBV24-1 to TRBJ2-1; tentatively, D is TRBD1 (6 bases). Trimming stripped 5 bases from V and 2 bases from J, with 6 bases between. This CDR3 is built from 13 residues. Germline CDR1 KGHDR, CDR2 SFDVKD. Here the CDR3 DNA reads TGTGCCACCAGTGGGACAGCCTACAATGAGCAGTTCTTC. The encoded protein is CATSGTAYNEQFF.

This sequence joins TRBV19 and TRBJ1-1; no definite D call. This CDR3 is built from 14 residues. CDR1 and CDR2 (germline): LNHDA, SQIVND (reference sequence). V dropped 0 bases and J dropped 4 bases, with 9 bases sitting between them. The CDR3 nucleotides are TGTGCCAGTAGTATAGATCGGGATTCCACTGAAGCTTTCTTT. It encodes CASSIDRDSTEAFF.

In DNA form, the CDR3 reads TGTGCCAGCAGCTTAGGGCAGGGGGCTAGCGGGAGCTCCTACGAGCAGTACTTC. The encoded protein is CASSLGQGASGSSYEQYF. V gene TRBV7-4 combines with J gene TRBJ2-7; 10 bases align to TRBD2. The CDR3 contains 18 residues. Germline values: CDR1 SGHVT, CDR2 SQSDAQ. J was trimmed by 0 bases and V by 1 base; bases with no gene match: 9. Filled out from reference TRBV7-4 and TRBJ2-7, the complete variable domain reads GAGVSQSPRYKVAKRGRDVALRCDSISGHVTLYWYRQTLGQGSEVLTYSQSDAQRDKSGRPSGRFSAERPERSVSTLKIQRTEQGDSAVYLCASSLGQGASGSSYEQYFGPGTRLTVT.

The CDR3 loop reads CASSSGTSGSYNEQFF. Here the CDR3 DNA reads TGTGCCAGCAGCTCCGGGACTAGCGGGTCTTACAATGAGCAGTTCTTC. This chain connects TRBV9 to TRBJ2-1; 12 bases align to TRBD2. Unmatched junction bases numbered 6, after V lost 4 bases and J lost 4 bases. Germline assignment: CDR1 SGDLS and CDR2 YYNGEE. The CDR3 loop spans 16 amino acids.

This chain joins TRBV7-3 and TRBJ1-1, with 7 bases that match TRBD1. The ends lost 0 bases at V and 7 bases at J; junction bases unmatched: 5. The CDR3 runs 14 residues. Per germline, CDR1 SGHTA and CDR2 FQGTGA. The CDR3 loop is CASSLTARQGEAFF. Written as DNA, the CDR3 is TGTGCCAGCAGCTTAACCGCTCGACAGGGTGAAGCTTTCTTT.

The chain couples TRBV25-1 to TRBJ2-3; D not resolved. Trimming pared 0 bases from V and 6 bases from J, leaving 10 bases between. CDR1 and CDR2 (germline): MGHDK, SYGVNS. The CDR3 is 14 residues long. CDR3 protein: CASSEYLGGDTQYF. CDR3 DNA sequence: TGTGCCAGCAGTGAATATCTCGGCGGTGATACGCAGTATTTT.

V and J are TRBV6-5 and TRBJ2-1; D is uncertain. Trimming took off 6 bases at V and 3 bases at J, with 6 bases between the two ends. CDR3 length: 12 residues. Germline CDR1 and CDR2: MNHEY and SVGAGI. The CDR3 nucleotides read TGTGCCAGCAGGTCGGTCTACAATGAGCAGTTCTTC. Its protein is CASRSVYNEQFF.

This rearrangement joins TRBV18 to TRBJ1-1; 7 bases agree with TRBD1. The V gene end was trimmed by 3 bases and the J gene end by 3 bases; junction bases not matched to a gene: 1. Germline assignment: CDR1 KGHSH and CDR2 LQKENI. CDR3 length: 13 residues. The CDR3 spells CASSPGQDTEAFF. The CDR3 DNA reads TGTGCCAGCTCACCCGGACAGGACACTGAAGCTTTCTTT. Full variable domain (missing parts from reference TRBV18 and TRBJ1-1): NAGVMQNPRHLVRRRGQEARLRCSPMKGHSHVYWYRQLPEEGLKFMVYLQKENIIDESGMPKERFSAEFPKEGPSILRIQQVVRGDSAAYFCASSPGQDTEAFFGQGTRLTVV.

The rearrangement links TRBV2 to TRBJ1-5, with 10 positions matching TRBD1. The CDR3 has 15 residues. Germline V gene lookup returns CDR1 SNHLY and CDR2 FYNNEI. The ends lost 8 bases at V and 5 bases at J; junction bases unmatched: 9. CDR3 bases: TGTGCCAGCGAGGGATGGGGACAGGGGTATCAGCCCCAGCATTTT. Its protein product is CASEGWGQGYQPQHF.

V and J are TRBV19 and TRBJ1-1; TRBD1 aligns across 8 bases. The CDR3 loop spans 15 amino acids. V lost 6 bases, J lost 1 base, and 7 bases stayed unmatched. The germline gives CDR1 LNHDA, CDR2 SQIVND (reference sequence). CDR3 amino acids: CASRGGRGRNTEAFF. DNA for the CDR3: TGTGCCAGTAGAGGGGGCAGGGGGCGGAACACTGAAGCTTTCTTT.

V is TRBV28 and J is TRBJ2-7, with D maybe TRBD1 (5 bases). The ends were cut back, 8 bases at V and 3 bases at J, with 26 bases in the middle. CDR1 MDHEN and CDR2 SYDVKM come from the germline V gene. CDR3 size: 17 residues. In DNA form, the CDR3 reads TGTGCCAGCCACTTCACCGTTATGGGGCCCCATCTCTACGAGCAGTACTTC. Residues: CASHFTVMGPHLYEQYF.

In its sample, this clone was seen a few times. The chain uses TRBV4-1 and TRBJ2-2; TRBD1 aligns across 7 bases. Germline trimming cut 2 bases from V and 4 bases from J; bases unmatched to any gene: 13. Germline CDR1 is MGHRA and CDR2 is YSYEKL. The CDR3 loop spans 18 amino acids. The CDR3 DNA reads TGCGCCAGCAGCCAAAAAAAGCGAACAGGGGTTGTCACCGGGGAGCTGTTTTTT. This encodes CASSQKKRTGVVTGELFF.

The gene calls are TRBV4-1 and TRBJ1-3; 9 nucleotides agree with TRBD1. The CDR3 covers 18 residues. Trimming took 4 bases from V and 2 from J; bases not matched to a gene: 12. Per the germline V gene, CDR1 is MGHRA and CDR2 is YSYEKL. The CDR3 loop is CASSRGPGQGWTGNTIYF. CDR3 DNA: TGCGCCAGCAGCCGCGGCCCGGGACAGGGATGGACTGGAAACACCATATATTTT.

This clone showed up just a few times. CDR3 sequence reads: CASSQLSSHNEQFF. CDR3 DNA sequence: TGTGCCAGCAGCCAACTCTCTAGCCACAATGAGCAGTTCTTC. The rearrangement uses TRBV3-1 (or the pseudogene TRBV3-2) and TRBJ2-1, with D maybe TRBD2 (5 bases). V lost 2 bases and J lost 5, with 10 bases in between. Germline V gene lookup returns CDR1 LGHDT and CDR2 YNNKEL (reference sequence). CDR3 size: 14 residues.

The CDR3 sequence is CASSPYPTSGGYEQYF. CDR3 nucleotides: TGTGCCAGCAGCCCATATCCGACTAGCGGGGGGTACGAGCAGTACTTC. The chain combines TRBV7-2 with TRBJ2-7, with TRBD2 identical over 13 bases. The V and J ends lost 5 bases and 4 bases, in that order; junction bases with no gene match: 8. The germline CDR1 and CDR2 sequences are SGHTA and FQGNSA. This CDR3 is built from 16 residues.

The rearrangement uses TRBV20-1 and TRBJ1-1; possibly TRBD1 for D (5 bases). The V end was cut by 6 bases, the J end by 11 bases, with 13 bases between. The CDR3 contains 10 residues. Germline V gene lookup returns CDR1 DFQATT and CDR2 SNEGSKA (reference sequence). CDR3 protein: CSAQGQVAFF. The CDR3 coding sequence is TGCAGTGCCCAAGGACAAGTCGCTTTCTTT.

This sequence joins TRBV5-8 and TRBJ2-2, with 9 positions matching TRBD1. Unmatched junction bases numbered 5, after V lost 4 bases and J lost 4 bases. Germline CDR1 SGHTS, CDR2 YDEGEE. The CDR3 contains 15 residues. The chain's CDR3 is CASSQQGAGTGELFF. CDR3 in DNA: TGTGCCAGCAGCCAACAGGGGGCGGGCACCGGGGAGCTGTTTTTT.